Here is one T cell receptor (beta chain) with its context. The antigen is not known. These data belong to a study of OX40 agonist ivuxolimab in advanced cancers. On the study more broadly: Participants, 70% to 90% male, averaged around 60 years of age, ranging from roughly 20 to 79.

Assay: immunoSEQ multiplex PCR; the TCRdb copy retains only in-frame clones and omits some. The repertoire includes roughly 91,000 clones, roughly 95% of them detected once, and around 2% sits in the top ten. Study-wide results and limits: Dose levels from 0.1 to 3.0 mg/kg saw CD4+ and CD8+ blood T cells expand clonally by week 6. Low levels of normalized T-cell clonal expansion also appeared in some nonresponders.

Germline assignment: CDR1 SGHTA and CDR2 FQGNSA. J gave up 0 bases and V 5 bases, and 5 bases lay outside the gene matches. This CDR3 has 17 amino acids. This sequence joins TRBV7-2 and TRBJ2-1; 12 bases align to TRBD2. This specimen consisted of CD4+ or CD8+ T cells sorted from blood, obtained in a trial of the OX40 agonist ivuxolimab. The sequence came from an adult with an advanced solid tumor such as melanoma, head and neck, liver or kidney cancer. The chain's CDR3 is CASSPSGRARSYNEQFF. CDR3 in DNA: TGTGCCAGCAGCCCTAGCGGGAGGGCCCGCTCCTACAATGAGCAGTTCTTC.